Below are 20 T cell receptor beta chains sequenced from a single sample in a study of molecular identifiers for immune sequencing clone quantification. One entry per CDR3 protein results from TCRdb running MiXCR on the PCR reads. The sample yields about 510,000 distinct CDR3 sequences, about 26% seen once. Sequenced sample: naive CD8+ T cells from blood, with Jurkat cell RNA spiked in. This sample's subset: FACS-sorted CD8+CD4-CCR7+CD45RA+ naive T cells. The receptor source for this set is a human donor in good health. Some libraries in this study had Jurkat cell RNA spiked in.

This clonotype was detected many times. The gene calls are TRBV4-1 and TRBJ2-1, with D perhaps TRBD1 (5 bases). Looked up from germline, CDR1 is MGHRA and CDR2 is YSYEKL. The CDR3 contains 15 residues. V lost 1 base to trimming and J lost 7 bases, with 14 bases between them. CDR3 sequence reads: CASSQGQGSLNEQFF. Written as DNA, the CDR3 is TGCGCCAGCAGCCAAGGGCAGGGCTCGCTTAATGAGCAGTTCTTC.

There are many counts of this clonotype. The V and J genes are TRBV27 and TRBJ2-7; 9 nucleotides match TRBD1. Trimming cost V 8 bases and J 9 bases; bases outside gene matches: 14. Looked up from germline, CDR1 is MNHEY and CDR2 is SMNVEV (reference sequence). This CDR3 is built from 14 residues. The CDR3 region is CASAPGQGTVGQYF. The CDR3, as DNA: TGTGCCAGCGCACCGGGACAGGGCACAGTTGGGCAGTACTTC.

This clonotype was seen more than once but under ten times. The chain employs TRBV11-2 and TRBJ1-1; the D gene is possibly TRBD1 (5 bases). The length of the CDR3 is 16 residues. Germline loops: CDR1 SGHAT, CDR2 FQNNGV. The germline V and J ends were trimmed by 10 bases and 0 bases, with 21 bases remaining between them. CDR3 in amino acids: CATKDADSFMNTEAFF. The CDR3 DNA sequence: TGTGCCACCAAGGATGCTGACAGCTTCATGAACACTGAAGCTTTCTTT. Looking up the rest from reference TRBV11-2 and TRBJ1-1 gives the full variable domain: EAGVAQSPRYKIIEKRQSVAFWCNPISGHATLYWYQQILGQGPKLLIQFQNNGVVDDSQLPKDRFSAERLKGVDSTLKIQPAKLEDSAVYLCATKDADSFMNTEAFFGQGTRLTVV.

This clonotype was counted a few times. The rearrangement uses TRBV7-2 and TRBJ2-7; 14 bases are a match to TRBD2. CDR3 length equals 14 residues. Trimming cost V 4 bases and J 5 bases; bases outside gene matches: 1. The V gene's germline CDR1 is SGHTA and CDR2 FQGNSA. The DNA for the CDR3 is TGTGCCAGCAGCTGGGGACTAGCGGGAGACGAGCAGTACTTC. Translation gives CASSWGLAGDEQYF.

The table lists this clonotype with a few counts. The V and J genes are TRBV12-3 or TRBV12-4 and TRBJ1-5; maybe TRBD1 (6 bases). The V and J ends lost 6 bases and 6 bases respectively, with 12 bases between them. The CDR3 has 13 residues. CDR3 DNA: TGTGCCAGCAGCACGACAGGCAGTCAGCCCCAGCATTTT. Protein product: CASSTTGSQPQHF.

This clonotype was recorded many times. The chain uses TRBV7-9 and TRBJ1-1, with a tentative D call TRBD1 (5 bases). There are 18 residues in the CDR3. Germline values: CDR1 SEHNR, CDR2 FQNEAQ (reference sequence). Between the trimmed V and J ends, which lost 5 bases and 2 bases, there was a span of 24 bases. This chain's CDR3 is CASSPPAGAPSGNTEAFF. The CDR3 nucleotides are TGTGCCAGCAGCCCACCGGCCGGGGCTCCGAGTGGAAACACTGAAGCTTTCTTT. Using reference TRBV7-9 and TRBJ1-1 for the parts outside the CDR3, the full variable domain is DTGVSQNPRHKITKRGQNVTFRCDPISEHNRLYWYRQTLGQGPEFLTYFQNEAQLEKSRLLSDRFSAERPKGSFSTLEIQRTEQGDSAMYLCASSPPAGAPSGNTEAFFGQGTRLTVV.

This clonotype was detected a few times. The gene calls are TRBV9 and TRBJ2-1; D tentatively reads TRBD1 or TRBD2 (5 bases each). The germline V and J ends were trimmed by 2 bases and 0 bases, with 12 bases remaining between them. CDR1 and CDR2 (germline): SGDLS, YYNGEE. This CDR3 spans 16 amino acids. The CDR3 DNA reads TGTGCCAGCAGCGTTGAGGGGTTAAGCTCCTACAATGAGCAGTTCTTC. This sequence encodes CASSVEGLSSYNEQFF.

The chain has TRBV5-6 and TRBJ2-5, with D uncertain. The V end was cut by 2 bases, the J end by 0 bases, with 11 bases between. This CDR3 comprises 15 residues. Germline CDR1 and CDR2: SGHDT and YYEEEE. CDR3 protein: CASSFAQRHQETQYF. In DNA form, the CDR3 reads TGTGCCAGCAGCTTCGCACAGAGGCACCAAGAGACCCAGTACTTC.

There are many counts of this clonotype. The chain joins TRBV6-2 or TRBV6-3 to TRBJ2-7; 9 nucleotides align to TRBD1. J lost 6 bases, V lost 5 bases, and 8 bases had no gene match. This CDR3 is built from 14 residues. CDR1 and CDR2 from the germline V gene are MNHEY and SVGEGT. CDR3 sequence: CASSPRDRVREQYF. The CDR3 DNA is TGTGCCAGCAGTCCCCGGGACAGGGTCCGCGAGCAGTACTTC.

Ten or more counts support this clonotype. One end of the junction is discordant with germline, which a read error may explain. This chain uses TRBV27 with TRBJ2-3; D unclear. Germline-derived CDR1 and CDR2 are MNHEY and SMNVEV (reference sequence). The CDR3 is made up of 15 amino acids. CDR3 nucleotide sequence: TGTGCCAGCAGCTTATACGGTGGTAGCACAGATACGCAGTATTTT. Translating gives CASSLYGGSTDTQYF.

This clonotype has just a few counts. The chain joins TRBV24-1 to TRBJ2-5; 9 positions match TRBD1. The J segment lost 5 bases and the V segment lost 5 bases, leaving 8 bases of the junction unmatched. Germline V lookup: CDR1 KGHDR, CDR2 SFDVKD. The CDR3 spans 15 residues. The CDR3 nucleotides read TGTGCCACCAGTGGGACCACAGGGGGCATGGAGACCCAGTACTTC. Translating it yields CATSGTTGGMETQYF.

This clonotype was seen a handful of times. The final CDR3 position lacks the conserved phenylalanine or tryptophan, pointing to a likely read error. The DNA is left out, because the CDR3 cannot be placed on it with certainty; the CDR3 is given as TCRdb lists it. The gene calls are TRBV2 and TRBJ2-7; the table names TRBD1, a call not compared with the DNA. Germline CDR1 reads SNHLY; CDR2 reads FYNNEI. Inclusive of both ends, the CDR3 amounts to 11 amino acids. This CDR3 reads CASSPMGASSL.

The chain carries TRBV29-1 and TRBJ2-1; D might be TRBD2 (6 bases). V was clipped by 3 bases and J by 3 bases, with 9 bases between them. The germline CDR1 and CDR2 sequences are SQVTM and ANQGSEA. This CDR3 is 13 amino acids long. The CDR3 DNA is TGCAGCGTTGACTTAGCGGACTACAATGAGCAGTTCTTC. Its translation is CSVDLADYNEQFF.

This chain uses TRBV6-2 or TRBV6-3 with TRBJ2-5; D gene uncertain. V lost 2 bases to trimming and J lost 7 bases, with 11 bases between them. Germline loops: CDR1 MNHEY, CDR2 SVGEGT. The CDR3 has 13 residues. The DNA for the CDR3 is TGTGCCAGCAGTTACCAGTACCAACCGACCCAGTACTTC. Encoded protein: CASSYQYQPTQYF.

This clonotype has more than one count but fewer than ten. The chain is built from TRBV9 and TRBJ1-2; perhaps TRBD1 as D (6 bases). CDR1 is SGDLS, CDR2 YYNGEE, per germline. This CDR3 spans 15 amino acids. V lost 7 bases to trimming and J lost 4 bases, with 20 bases between them. The CDR3 spells CASSQEWGRGYGYTF. The CDR3 DNA is TGTGCCAGCTCCCAGGAATGGGGGCGCGGCTATGGCTACACCTTC.

The V call is TRBV21-1, the J call TRBJ2-2. TRBV21-1 is shown as a pseudogene. CDR3 length: 11 residues. The CDR3 DNA follows: TGTGCCAGCGTTGGCACCGGGGAGCTGTTTTTT. Protein: CASVGTGELFF.

This clonotype was detected only a few times. V usage is TRBV3-1 and J usage is TRBJ2-3, with TRBD2 matching 10 bases. V lost 4 bases and J lost 3; bases outside the gene matches: 10. This CDR3 is 17 amino acids long. Germline CDR1 LGHDT, CDR2 YNNKEL (reference sequence). CDR3 DNA: TGTGCCAGCAGCCCCTACCTAGCGGGAGATGAAACAGATACGCAGTATTTT. Amino acids: CASSPYLAGDETDTQYF.

This clonotype has only a few counts. This may arise from a read error, as a much more abundant clone is one base away. The chain recombines TRBV7-9 with TRBJ1-1; D gene uncertain. The CDR3 extends over 13 amino acids. CDR1 and CDR2 from the germline V gene are SEHNR and FQNEAQ (reference sequence). Trimming shortened V by 5 bases and J by 0 bases, and 7 bases separated the two germline ends. DNA for the CDR3: TGTGCCAGCAGCCGTACACTGAACACTGAAGCTTTCTTT. Protein: CASSRTLNTEAFF.

This clonotype was counted ten times or more. The CDR3: CASSLLAGELFF. The CDR3 coding sequence is TGTGCCAGCAGTTTATTAGCCGGGGAGCTGTTTTTT. The chain couples TRBV12-3 or TRBV12-4 to TRBJ2-2, with D hard to call. CDR3 length equals 12 residues. V was trimmed by 2 bases and J by 6 bases, leaving 4 bases between them.

This clonotype was seen more than once but under ten times. The chain couples TRBV3-1 to TRBJ1-4, with 11 positions matching TRBD1. Germline lookup yields CDR1 LGHDT and CDR2 YNNKEL (reference sequence). The CDR3 extends over 15 amino acids. V shed 4 bases and J 8 bases; nucleotides not matched to a gene: 6. This CDR3 is CASSRPGQGDEKLFF. The CDR3 nucleotides are TGTGCCAGCAGCCGACCGGGACAGGGGGACGAAAAACTGTTTTTT.